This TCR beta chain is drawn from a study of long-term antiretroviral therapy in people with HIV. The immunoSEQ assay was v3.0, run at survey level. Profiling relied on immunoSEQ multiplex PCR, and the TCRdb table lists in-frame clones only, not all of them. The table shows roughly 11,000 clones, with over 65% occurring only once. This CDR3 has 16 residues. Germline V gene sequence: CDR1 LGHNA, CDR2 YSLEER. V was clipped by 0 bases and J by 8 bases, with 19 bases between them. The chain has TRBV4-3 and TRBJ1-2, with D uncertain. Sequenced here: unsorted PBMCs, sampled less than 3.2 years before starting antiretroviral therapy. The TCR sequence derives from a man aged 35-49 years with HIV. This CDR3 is CASSQELEEDLKGYTF. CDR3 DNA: TGCGCCAGCAGCCAAGAACTCGAAGAGGACTTGAAGGGCTACACCTTC.